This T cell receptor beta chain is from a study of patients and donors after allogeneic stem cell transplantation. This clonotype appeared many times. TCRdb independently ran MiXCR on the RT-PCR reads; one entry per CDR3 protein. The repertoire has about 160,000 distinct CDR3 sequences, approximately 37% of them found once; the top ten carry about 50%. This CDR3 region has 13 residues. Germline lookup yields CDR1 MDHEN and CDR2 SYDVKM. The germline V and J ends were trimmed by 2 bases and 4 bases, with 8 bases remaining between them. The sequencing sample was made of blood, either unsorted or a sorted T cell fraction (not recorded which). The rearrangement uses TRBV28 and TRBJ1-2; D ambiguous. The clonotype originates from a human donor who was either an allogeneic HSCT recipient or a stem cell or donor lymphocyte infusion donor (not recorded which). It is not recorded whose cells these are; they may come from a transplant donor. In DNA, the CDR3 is TGTGCCAGCAGTTTAGTGGGCAGCTATGGCTACACCTTC. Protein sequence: CASSLVGSYGYTF.